The rows below give T cell receptor beta chains drawn from one sample of a study of T cell responses to AZD1222 COVID-19 vaccine. Only in-frame clones appear in the TCRdb table, and some are missing; sequencing was by immunoSEQ multiplex PCR. The table has 150,000 to 200,000 clones, more than 80% seen once. The source was peripheral blood, collected on day 0 of AZD1222 vaccination. These receptors came from an adult in good health. Each CDR3 is given with its conserved first and last residue. D genes are given only for firm matches. A row's size may be missing; if present it is once, few, many or a size class.

TRBV7-2	-	TRBJ1-5	-	CASSLVLGTANQPQHF	TGTGCCAGCAGCTTAGTGCTGGGAACGGCAAATCAGCCCCAGCATTTT
TRBV5-8	-	TRBJ2-2	-	CASSLSGLNANTGELFF	TGTGCCAGCAGCTTGTCCGGGCTCAACGCGAACACCGGGGAGCTGTTTTTT
TRBV7-2	-	TRBJ2-1	few	CASSITTNNEQFF	TGTGCCAGCAGCATAACTACAAACAATGAGCAGTTCTTC
TRBV27	-	TRBJ2-3	-	CASRLPLLVAGTDTQYF	TGTGCCAGCAGACTACCCCTCTTGGTAGCTGGTACAGATACGCAGTATTTT
TRBV2	TRBD2	TRBJ2-7	-	CASSQGLAGKKGQYF	TGTGCCAGCAGCCAGGGACTAGCGGGAAAGAAGGGGCAGTACTTC
TRBV6-5	-	TRBJ1-2	-	CASRPTDRYGYTF	TGTGCCAGCAGGCCGACAGACCGCTATGGCTACACCTTC
TRBV9	TRBD1	TRBJ2-1	once	CASSAWTGFYNEQFF	TGTGCCAGCAGCGCCTGGACAGGGTTCTACAATGAGCAGTTCTTC
TRBV7-8	-	TRBJ1-1	-	CASSLIPQGNTEAFF	TGTGCCAGCAGCTTAATCCCGCAGGGCAACACTGAAGCTTTCTTT
TRBV4-3	TRBD2	TRBJ2-3	-	CASSQDQAGTSTDTQYF	TGCGCCAGCAGCCAAGATCAAGCGGGAACTAGCACAGATACGCAGTATTTT
TRBV2	TRBD1	TRBJ2-7	-	CASSEGTGHYEQYF	TGTGCCAGCAGTGAAGGGACAGGGCATTACGAGCAGTACTTC
TRBV19	TRBD2	TRBJ2-5	-	CASSISTGGQETQYF	TGTGCCAGTAGTATATCGACGGGGGGGCAAGAGACCCAGTACTTC
TRBV7-9	TRBD1	TRBJ1-2	-	CASRFDRGSGYTF	TGTGCCAGCAGATTCGACAGGGGAAGTGGCTACACCTTC
TRBV3-1/TRBV3-2	-	TRBJ2-1	-	CASSLTRTSYNEQFF	TGTGCCAGCAGTCTTACACGTACCTCCTACAATGAGCAGTTCTTC
TRBV7-7	TRBD2	TRBJ2-3	-	CASSDSGGPDTQYF	TGTGCTAGCAGCGATAGCGGGGGGCCTGATACGCAGTATTTT
TRBV11-2	TRBD2	TRBJ2-1	-	CASSLVAGGVNEQFF	TGTGCCAGCAGCTTAGTAGCGGGGGGTGTCAATGAGCAGTTCTTC
TRBV5-1	-	TRBJ2-7	-	CASSLTPGAGTYEQYF	TGCGCCAGCAGCCTTACCCCAGGGGCTGGGACCTACGAGCAGTACTTC
TRBV4-1	-	TRBJ2-7	-	CASSQEGRNYEQYF	TGCGCCAGCAGTCAGGAGGGGCGGAACTACGAGCAGTACTTC
TRBV27	TRBD2	TRBJ2-5	once	CASRPPGGVETQYF	TGTGCCAGCAGGCCCCCGGGGGGTGTAGAGACCCAGTACTTC
TRBV5-1	-	TRBJ1-6	-	CASSLTDYNSPLHF	TGCGCCAGCAGCTTGACAGATTATAATTCACCCCTCCACTTT
TRBV28	TRBD2	TRBJ2-1	once	CASSLDGREQFF	TGTGCCAGCAGTTTGGACGGGAGGGAGCAGTTCTTC
TRBV9	-	TRBJ2-5	-	CASSAPRKQETQYF	TGTGCCAGCAGCGCCCCGAGAAAACAAGAGACCCAGTACTTC